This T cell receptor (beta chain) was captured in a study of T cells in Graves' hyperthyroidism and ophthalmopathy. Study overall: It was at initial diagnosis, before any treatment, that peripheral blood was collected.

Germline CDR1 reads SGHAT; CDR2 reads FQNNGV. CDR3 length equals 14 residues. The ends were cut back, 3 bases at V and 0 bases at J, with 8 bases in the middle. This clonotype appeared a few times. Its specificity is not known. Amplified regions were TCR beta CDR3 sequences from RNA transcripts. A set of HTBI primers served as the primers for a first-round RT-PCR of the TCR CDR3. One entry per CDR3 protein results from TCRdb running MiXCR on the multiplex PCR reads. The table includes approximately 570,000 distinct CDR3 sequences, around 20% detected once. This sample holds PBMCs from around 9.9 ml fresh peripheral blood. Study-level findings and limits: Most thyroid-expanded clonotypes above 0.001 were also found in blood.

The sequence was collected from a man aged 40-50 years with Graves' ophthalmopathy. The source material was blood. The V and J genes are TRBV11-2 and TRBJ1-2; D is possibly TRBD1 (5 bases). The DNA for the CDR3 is TGTGCCAGCAGCTTGAGGGGAGCTAACTATGGCTACACCTTC. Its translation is CASSLRGANYGYTF.